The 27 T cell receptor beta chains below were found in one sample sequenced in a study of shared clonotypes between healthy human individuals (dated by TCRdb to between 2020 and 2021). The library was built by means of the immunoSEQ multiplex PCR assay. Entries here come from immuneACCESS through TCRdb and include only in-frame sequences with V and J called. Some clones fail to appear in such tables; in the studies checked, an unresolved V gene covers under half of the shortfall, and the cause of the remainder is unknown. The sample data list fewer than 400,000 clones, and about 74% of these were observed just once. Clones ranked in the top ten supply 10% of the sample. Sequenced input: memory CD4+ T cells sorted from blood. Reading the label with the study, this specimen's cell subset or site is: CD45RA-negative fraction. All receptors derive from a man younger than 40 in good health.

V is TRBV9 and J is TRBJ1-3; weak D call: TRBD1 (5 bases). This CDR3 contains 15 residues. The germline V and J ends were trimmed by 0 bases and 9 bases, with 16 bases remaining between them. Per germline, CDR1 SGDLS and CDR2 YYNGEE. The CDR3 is CASSVGSGLRPTIYF. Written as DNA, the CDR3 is TGTGCCAGCAGCGTAGGATCGGGACTCAGGCCCACCATATATTTT.

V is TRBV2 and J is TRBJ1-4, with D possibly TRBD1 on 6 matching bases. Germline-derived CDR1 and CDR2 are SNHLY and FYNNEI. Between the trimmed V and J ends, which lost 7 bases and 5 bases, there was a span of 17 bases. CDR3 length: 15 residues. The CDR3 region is CASKIGRGRNEKLFF. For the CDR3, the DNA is TGTGCCAGCAAGATCGGCCGGGGGCGCAATGAAAAACTGTTTTTT.

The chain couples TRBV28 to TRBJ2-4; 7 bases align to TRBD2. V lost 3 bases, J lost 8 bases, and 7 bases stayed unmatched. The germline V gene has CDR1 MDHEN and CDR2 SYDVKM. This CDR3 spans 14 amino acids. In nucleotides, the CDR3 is TGTGCCAGCAGTTTGCCTAGCGGTAGAGACATTCAGTACTTC. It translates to CASSLPSGRDIQYF. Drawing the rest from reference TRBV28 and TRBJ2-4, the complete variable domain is DVKVTQSSRYLVKRTGEKVFLECVQDMDHENMFWYRQDPGLGLRLIYFSYDVKMKEKGDIPEGYSVSREKKERFSLILESASTNQTSMYLCASSLPSGRDIQYFGAGTRLSVL.

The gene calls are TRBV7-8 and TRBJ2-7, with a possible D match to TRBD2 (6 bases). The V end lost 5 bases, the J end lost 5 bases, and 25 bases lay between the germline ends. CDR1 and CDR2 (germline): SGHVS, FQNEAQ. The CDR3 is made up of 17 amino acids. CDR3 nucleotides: TGTGCCAGCAGCGGAGGGCGGAGTAAGTGGGTTCGAGACGAGCAGTACTTC. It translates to CASSGGRSKWVRDEQYF.

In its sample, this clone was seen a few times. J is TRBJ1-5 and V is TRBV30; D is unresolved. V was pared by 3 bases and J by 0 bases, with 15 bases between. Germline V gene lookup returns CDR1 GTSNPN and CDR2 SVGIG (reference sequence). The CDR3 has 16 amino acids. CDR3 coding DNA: TGTGCCTGGAGCCCCCGTGTTCCGTCTAGCAATCAGCCCCAGCATTTT. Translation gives CAWSPRVPSSNQPQHF.

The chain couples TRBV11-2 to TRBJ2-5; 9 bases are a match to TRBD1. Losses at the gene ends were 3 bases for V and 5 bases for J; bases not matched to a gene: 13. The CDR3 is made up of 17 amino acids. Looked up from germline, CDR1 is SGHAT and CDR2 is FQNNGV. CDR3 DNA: TGTGCCAGCAGCTTGATGGGGGGACAGGGCGCGCAGGAGACCCAGTACTTC. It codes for CASSLMGGQGAQETQYF.

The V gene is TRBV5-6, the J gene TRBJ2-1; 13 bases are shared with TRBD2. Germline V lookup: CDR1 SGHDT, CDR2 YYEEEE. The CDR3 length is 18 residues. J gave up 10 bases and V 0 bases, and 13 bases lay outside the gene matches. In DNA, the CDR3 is TGTGCCAGCAGCTTGGGGGGCAGACTAGCGGGAGGTCGGCGCGAGCAGTTCTTC. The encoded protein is CASSLGGRLAGGRREQFF.

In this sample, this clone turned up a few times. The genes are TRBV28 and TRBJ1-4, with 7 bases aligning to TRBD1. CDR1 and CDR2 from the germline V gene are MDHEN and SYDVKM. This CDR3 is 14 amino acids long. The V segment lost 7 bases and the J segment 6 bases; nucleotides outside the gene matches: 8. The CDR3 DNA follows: TGTGCCAGCAACCTAGGACAGGTCCATGAAAAACTGTTTTTT. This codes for CASNLGQVHEKLFF.

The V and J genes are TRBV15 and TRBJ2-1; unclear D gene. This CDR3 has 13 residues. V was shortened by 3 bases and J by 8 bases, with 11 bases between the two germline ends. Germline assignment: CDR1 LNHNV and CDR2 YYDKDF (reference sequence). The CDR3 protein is CATSRDGRHEQFF. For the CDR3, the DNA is TGTGCCACCAGCAGGGACGGGCGACATGAGCAGTTCTTC.

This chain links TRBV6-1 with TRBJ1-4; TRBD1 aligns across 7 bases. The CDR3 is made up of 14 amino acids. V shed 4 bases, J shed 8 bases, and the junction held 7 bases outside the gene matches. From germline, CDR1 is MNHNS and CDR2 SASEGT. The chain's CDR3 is CASSVQGSREKLFF. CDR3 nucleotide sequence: TGTGCCAGCAGTGTACAGGGGAGTAGGGAAAAACTGTTTTTT.

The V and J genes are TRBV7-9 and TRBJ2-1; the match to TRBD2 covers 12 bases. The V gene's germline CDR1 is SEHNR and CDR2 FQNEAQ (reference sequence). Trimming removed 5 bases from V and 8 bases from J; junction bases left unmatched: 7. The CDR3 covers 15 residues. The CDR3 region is CASSPTSGSDHEQFF. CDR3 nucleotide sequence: TGTGCCAGCAGCCCGACTAGCGGGAGTGACCATGAGCAGTTCTTC. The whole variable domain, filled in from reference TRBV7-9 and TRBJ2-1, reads DTGVSQNPRHKITKRGQNVTFRCDPISEHNRLYWYRQTLGQGPEFLTYFQNEAQLEKSRLLSDRFSAERPKGSFSTLEIQRTEQGDSAMYLCASSPTSGSDHEQFFGPGTRLTVL.

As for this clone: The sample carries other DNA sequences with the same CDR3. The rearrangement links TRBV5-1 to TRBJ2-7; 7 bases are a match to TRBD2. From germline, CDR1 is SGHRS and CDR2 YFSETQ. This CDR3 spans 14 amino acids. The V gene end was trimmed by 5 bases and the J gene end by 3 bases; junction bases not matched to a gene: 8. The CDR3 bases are TGCGCCAGCAGTATCCGAGGCGGGGGCTACGAGCAGTACTTC. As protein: CASSIRGGGYEQYF.

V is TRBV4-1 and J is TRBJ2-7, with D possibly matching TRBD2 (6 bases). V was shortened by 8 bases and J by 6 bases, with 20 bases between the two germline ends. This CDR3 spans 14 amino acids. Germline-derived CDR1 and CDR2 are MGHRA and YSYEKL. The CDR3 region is CASRRPGAISEQYF. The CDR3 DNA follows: TGCGCCAGCCGTCGACCGGGAGCCATTTCCGAGCAGTACTTC.

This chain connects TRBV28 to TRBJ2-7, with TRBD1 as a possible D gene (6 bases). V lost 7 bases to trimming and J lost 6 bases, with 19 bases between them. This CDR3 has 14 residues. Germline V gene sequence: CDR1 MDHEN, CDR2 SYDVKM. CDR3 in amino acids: CASTTPGRGVEQYF. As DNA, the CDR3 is TGTGCCAGCACCACCCCAGGCAGGGGAGTCGAGCAGTACTTC.

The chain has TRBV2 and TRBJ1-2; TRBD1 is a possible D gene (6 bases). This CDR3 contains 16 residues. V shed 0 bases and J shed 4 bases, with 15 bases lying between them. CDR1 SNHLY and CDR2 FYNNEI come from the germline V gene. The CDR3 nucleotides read TGTGCCAGCAGTGAAGCGCTCAGGGGATTCCTCTATGGCTACACCTTC. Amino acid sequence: CASSEALRGFLYGYTF.

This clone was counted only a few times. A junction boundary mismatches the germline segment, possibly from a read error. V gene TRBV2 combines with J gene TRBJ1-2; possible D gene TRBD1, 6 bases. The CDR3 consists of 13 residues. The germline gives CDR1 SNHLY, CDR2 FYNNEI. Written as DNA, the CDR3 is TGTGCCAGCAGCGAAGGACAGACGTATGGCTACACCTTC. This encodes CASSEGQTYGYTF.

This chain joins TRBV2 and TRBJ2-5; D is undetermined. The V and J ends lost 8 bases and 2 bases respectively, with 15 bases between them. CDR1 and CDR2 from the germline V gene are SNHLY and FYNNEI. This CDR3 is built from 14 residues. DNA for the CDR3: TGTGCCAGCTCATCGCAGCAATATCAAGAGACCCAGTACTTC. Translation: CASSSQQYQETQYF. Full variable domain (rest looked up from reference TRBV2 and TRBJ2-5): EPEVTQTPSHQVTQMGQEVILRCVPISNHLYFYWYRQILGQKVEFLVSFYNNEISEKSEIFDDQFSVERPDGSNFTLKIRSTKLEDSAMYFCASSSQQYQETQYFGPGTRLLVL.

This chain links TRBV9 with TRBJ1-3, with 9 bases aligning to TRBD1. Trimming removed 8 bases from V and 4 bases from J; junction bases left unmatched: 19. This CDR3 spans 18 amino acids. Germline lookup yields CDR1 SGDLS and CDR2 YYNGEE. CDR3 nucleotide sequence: TGTGCCAGTACCGACGGACAGGGGCCAGGGGCGACAGGAAACACCATATATTTT. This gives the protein CASTDGQGPGATGNTIYF.

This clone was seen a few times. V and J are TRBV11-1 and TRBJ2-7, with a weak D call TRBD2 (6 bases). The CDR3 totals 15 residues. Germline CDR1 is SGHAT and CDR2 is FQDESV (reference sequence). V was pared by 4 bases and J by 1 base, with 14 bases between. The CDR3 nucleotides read TGTGCCAGCAGCTCGATCGGGGGACCGTCCTACGAGCAGTACTTC. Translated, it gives CASSSIGGPSYEQYF.

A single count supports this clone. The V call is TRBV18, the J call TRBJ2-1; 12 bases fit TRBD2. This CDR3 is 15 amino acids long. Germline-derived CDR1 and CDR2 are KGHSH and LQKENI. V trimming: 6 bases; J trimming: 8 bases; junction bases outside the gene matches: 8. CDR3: CASSPRLAGDHEQFF. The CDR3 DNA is TGTGCCAGCTCCCCTAGACTAGCGGGAGATCATGAGCAGTTCTTC.

The CDR3 reads CASSSGPYEQYF. The CDR3 region has the DNA TGTGCCAGCAGCTCCGGACCATACGAGCAGTACTTC. The chain links TRBV7-9 to TRBJ2-7; D is ambiguous. The CDR3 is 12 amino acids. CDR1 and CDR2 from the germline V gene are SEHNR and FQNEAQ (reference sequence). Trimming shortened V by 4 bases and J by 4 bases, and 8 bases separated the two germline ends.

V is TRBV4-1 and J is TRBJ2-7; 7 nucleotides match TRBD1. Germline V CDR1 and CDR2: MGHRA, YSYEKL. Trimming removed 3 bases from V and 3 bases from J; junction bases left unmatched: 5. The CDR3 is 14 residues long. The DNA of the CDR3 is TGCGCCAGCAGCCAGGGACAGCAAATCTACGAGCAGTACTTC. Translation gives CASSQGQQIYEQYF.

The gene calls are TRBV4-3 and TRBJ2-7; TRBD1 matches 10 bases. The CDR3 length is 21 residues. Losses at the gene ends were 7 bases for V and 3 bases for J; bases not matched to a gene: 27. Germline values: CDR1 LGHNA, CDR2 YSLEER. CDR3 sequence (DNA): TGCGCCAGCACCCCCCTCGCCCTTCCTGTTCAGACAGGGGGCGAATACTACGAGCAGTACTTC. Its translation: CASTPLALPVQTGGEYYEQYF.

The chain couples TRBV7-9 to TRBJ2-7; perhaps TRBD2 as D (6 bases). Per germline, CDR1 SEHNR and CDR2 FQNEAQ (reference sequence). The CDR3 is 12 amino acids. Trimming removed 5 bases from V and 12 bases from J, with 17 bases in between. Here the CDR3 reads CASSPGGVSGYF. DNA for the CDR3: TGTGCCAGCAGCCCCGGGGGAGTCTCGGGGTACTTC.

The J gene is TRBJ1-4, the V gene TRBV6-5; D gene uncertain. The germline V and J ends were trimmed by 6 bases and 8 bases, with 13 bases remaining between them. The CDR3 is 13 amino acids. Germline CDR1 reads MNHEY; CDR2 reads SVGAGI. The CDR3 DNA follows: TGTGCCAGCAGCCGGGGAGGGCTCGAAAAACTGTTTTTT. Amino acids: CASSRGGLEKLFF.

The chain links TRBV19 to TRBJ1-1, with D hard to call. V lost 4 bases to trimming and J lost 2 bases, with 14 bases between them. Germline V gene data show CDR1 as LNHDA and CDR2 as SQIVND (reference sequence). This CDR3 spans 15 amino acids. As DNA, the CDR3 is TGTGCCAGTAGTACTACGGGGTTGGGAAACACTGAAGCTTTCTTT. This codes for CASSTTGLGNTEAFF.

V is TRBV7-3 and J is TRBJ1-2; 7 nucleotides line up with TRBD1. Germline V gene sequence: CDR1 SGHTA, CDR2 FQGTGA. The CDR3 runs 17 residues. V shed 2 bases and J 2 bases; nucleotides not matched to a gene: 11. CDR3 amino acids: CASSLVPVMGQNYGYTF. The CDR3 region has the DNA TGTGCCAGCAGCTTAGTTCCAGTTATGGGACAGAACTATGGCTACACCTTC.